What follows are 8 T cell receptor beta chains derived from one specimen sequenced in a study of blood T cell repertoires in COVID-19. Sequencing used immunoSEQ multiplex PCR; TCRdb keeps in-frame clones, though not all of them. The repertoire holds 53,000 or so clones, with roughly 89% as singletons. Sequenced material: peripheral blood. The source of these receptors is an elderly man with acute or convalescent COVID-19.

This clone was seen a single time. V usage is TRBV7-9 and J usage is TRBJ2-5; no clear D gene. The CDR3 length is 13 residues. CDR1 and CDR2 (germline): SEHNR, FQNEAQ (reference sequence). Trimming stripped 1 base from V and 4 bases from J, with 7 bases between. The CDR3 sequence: CASSLVAVETQYF. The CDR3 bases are TGTGCCAGCAGCTTAGTGGCGGTAGAGACCCAGTACTTC.

The CDR3: CASSSSGQETQYF. The CDR3 region has the DNA TGTGCCAGTAGTTCCTCGGGTCAAGAGACCCAGTACTTC. The rearrangement links TRBV19 to TRBJ2-5; D remains ambiguous. Germline CDR1 LNHDA, CDR2 SQIVND (reference sequence). Trimming stripped 5 bases from V and 2 bases from J, with 9 bases between. The CDR3 totals 13 residues.

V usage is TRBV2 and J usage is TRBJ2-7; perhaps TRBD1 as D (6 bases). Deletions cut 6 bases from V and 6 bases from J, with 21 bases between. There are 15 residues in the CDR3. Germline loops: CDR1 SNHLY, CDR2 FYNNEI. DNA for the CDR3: TGTGCCAGCAGGGAGACAGGCGGAGTGAGCGGCGAGCAGTACTTC. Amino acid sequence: CASRETGGVSGEQYF.

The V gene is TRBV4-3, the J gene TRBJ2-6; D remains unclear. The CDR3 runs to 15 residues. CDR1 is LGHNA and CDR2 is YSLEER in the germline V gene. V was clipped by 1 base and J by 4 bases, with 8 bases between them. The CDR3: CASSQGGAGANVLTF. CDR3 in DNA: TGCGCCAGCAGCCAAGGCGGAGCGGGGGCCAACGTCCTGACTTTC.

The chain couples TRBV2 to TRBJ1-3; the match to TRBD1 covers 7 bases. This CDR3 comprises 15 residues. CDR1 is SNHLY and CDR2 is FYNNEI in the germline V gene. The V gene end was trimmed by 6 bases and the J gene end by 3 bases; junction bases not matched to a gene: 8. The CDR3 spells CASSGSRGFGNTIYF. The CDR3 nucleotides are TGTGCCAGCAGCGGTTCCAGGGGGTTTGGAAACACCATATATTTT.

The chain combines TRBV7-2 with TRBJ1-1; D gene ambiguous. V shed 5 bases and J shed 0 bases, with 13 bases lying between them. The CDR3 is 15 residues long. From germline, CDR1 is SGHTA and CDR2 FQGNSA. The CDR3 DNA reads TGTGCCAGCAGCCTCCTCCGCACAGTGAACACTGAAGCTTTCTTT. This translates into CASSLLRTVNTEAFF.

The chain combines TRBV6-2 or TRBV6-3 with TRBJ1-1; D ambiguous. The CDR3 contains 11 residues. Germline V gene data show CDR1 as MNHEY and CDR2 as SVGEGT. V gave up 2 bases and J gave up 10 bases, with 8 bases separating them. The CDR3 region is CASSYMSVAFF. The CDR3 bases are TGTGCCAGCAGTTACATGAGTGTAGCTTTCTTT.

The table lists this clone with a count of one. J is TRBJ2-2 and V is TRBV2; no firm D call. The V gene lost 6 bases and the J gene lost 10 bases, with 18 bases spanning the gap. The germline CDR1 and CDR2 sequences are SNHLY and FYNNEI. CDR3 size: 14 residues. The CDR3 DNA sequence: TGTGCCAGCAGCTACCGTCCTAACCCTCCGGAGCTGTTTTTT. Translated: CASSYRPNPPELFF. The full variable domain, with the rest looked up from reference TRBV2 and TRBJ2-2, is EPEVTQTPSHQVTQMGQEVILRCVPISNHLYFYWYRQILGQKVEFLVSFYNNEISEKSEIFDDQFSVERPDGSNFTLKIRSTKLEDSAMYFCASSYRPNPPELFFGEGSRLTVL.